The present T cell receptor (beta chain) was sequenced within a study of human T cells and chemical hapten exposure. About the research overall: 2% DPC was applied to around 2 cm by around 2 cm of upper inner arm skin for sensitization. Minor volume differences among pooled libraries chiefly drove per-sample TCR yield variation.

Documented time point: patch test 1, 2 weeks after DPC sensitization. Treatment denoted: therapeutic diphenylcyclopropenone sensitization with weekly scalp DPC. Blood sampling occurred before each patch-test application. TCRdb re-derived calls from the RACE reads in MiXCR, one entry per CDR3 protein. The sample shows nearly 350,000 distinct CDR3 sequences, approximately 6.3% of them seen only once. J lost 5 bases, V lost 1 base, and 2 bases had no gene match. The CDR3 has 14 amino acids. The germline V gene encodes CDR1 SGHDN and CDR2 FVKESK. The sequence was collected from a woman between 18 and 30 years old with alopecia areata. Some clones in this sample may be carry-over from other donors' samples. This sequence joins TRBV14 and TRBJ2-7; the match to TRBD2 covers 10 bases. The specimen was whole blood, collected in connection with sensitization to the hapten diphenylcyclopropenone (DPC). The CDR3 loop reads CASSQGTSGHEQYF. CDR3 bases: TGTGCCAGCAGCCAAGGGACTAGCGGTCACGAGCAGTACTTC.